One sample yielded the 2 T cell receptor beta chains listed below, sequenced in a study of cytomegalovirus exposure and HLA in healthy donors. Both 60 Vbeta primers and 13 Jbeta primers went into the PCR. Using immunoSEQ multiplex PCR, the repertoire was profiled, and TCRdb retains in-frame clones only, with some absent. The table shows roughly 150,000 clones, with 75% to 85% occurring only once. Sample: PBMCs. Receptors originate from a woman between 18 and 30 years old in good health and CMV-seronegative.

This clone showed up just once. The V gene is TRBV5-4, the J gene TRBJ2-1, with TRBD2 identical over 11 bases. The CDR3 contains 16 residues. Germline CDR1 is SGHNT and CDR2 is YYREEE (reference sequence). Unmatched junction bases numbered 8, after V lost 4 bases and J lost 5 bases. The CDR3 DNA reads TGTGCCAGCAGCATCCGACTAGCGGGGATCAACAATGAGCAGTTCTTC. It translates to CASSIRLAGINNEQFF.

A remark on this clone: The sample carries other DNA sequences with the same CDR3. The chain carries TRBV14 and TRBJ1-1; D call uncertain. The ends were cut back, 5 bases at V and 0 bases at J, with 7 bases in the middle. From germline, CDR1 is SGHDN and CDR2 FVKESK. CDR3 size: 13 residues. The chain's CDR3 is CASSSYMNTEAFF. The CDR3 coding sequence is TGTGCCAGCAGCTCATACATGAACACTGAAGCTTTCTTT.